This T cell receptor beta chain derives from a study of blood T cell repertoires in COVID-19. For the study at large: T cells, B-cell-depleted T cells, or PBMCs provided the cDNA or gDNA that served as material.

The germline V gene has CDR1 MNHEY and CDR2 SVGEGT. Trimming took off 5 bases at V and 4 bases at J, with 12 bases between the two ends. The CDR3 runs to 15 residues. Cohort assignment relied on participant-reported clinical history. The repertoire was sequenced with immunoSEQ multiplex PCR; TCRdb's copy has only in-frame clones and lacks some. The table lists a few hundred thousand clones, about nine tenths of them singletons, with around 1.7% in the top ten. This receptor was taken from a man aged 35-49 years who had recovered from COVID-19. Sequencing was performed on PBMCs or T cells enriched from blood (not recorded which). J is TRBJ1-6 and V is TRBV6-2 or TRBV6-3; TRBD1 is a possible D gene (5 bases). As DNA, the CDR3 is TGTGCCAGCAGTGCCCCGGGGGGGTATAATTCACCCCTCCACTTT. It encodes CASSAPGGYNSPLHF.